This is a list of T cell receptor beta chains from one sample in a study of radiotherapy plus CTLA-4 blockade in lung cancer. Libraries were prepared by immunoSEQ multiplex PCR; TCRdb keeps only in-frame clonotypes and omits some of them. This table holds around 53,000 clones, about 88% found once. The sample here was peripheral blood, taken from a patient treated with radiotherapy plus ipilimumab. These receptors all stem from a human donor with non-small cell lung cancer that progressed on radiotherapy plus ipilimumab. Some clones in this sample may be carry-over from other donors' samples. Both conserved end residues are part of each CDR3. D genes are given only for firm matches. Clone size is stated in some rows and not others, as once, few, many or a class when expanded.

J gene: TRBJ1-3
V gene: TRBV6-5
D gene: TRBD1
clone size: .
CDR3 protein: CASEDRAGNTIYF
CDR3 DNA: TGTGCCAGCGAGGACAGGGCTGGAAACACCATATATTTT

J gene: TRBJ2-1
V gene: TRBV28
D gene: TRBD2
clone size: once
CDR3 protein: CALAKGSGGLNEQFF
CDR3 DNA: TGTGCTCTTGCTAAAGGTAGCGGGGGGTTGAATGAGCAGTTCTTC

J gene: TRBJ2-3
V gene: TRBV19
D gene: TRBD2
clone size: .
CDR3 protein: CASSPRTSGTDTQYF
CDR3 DNA: TGTGCCAGTAGTCCACGGACTAGCGGCACAGATACGCAGTATTTT

J gene: TRBJ2-1
V gene: TRBV9
D gene: TRBD2
clone size: .
CDR3 protein: CASSVAAGTYNEQFF
CDR3 DNA: TGTGCCAGCAGCGTAGCAGCGGGGACTTACAATGAGCAGTTCTTC

J gene: TRBJ2-7
V gene: TRBV6-1
D gene: .
clone size: .
CDR3 protein: CASTGDSVQYF
CDR3 DNA: TGTGCCAGCACGGGGGATTCAGTGCAGTACTTC

J gene: TRBJ2-7
V gene: TRBV7-9
D gene: TRBD2
clone size: .
CDR3 protein: CASSPRLAYTYEQYF
CDR3 DNA: TGTGCCAGCAGCCCCCGACTAGCGTACACTTACGAGCAGTACTTC

J gene: TRBJ1-5
V gene: TRBV15
D gene: .
clone size: .
CDR3 protein: CATSARVRFGAKYQPQHF
CDR3 DNA: TGTGCCACCAGCGCACGAGTGAGATTTGGAGCCAAATATCAGCCCCAGCATTTT

J gene: TRBJ1-2
V gene: TRBV19
D gene: .
clone size: .
CDR3 protein: CAGGPAGGYTF
CDR3 DNA: TGTGCCGGAGGCCCCGCGGGGGGCTACACCTTC

J gene: TRBJ1-5
V gene: TRBV4-1
D gene: TRBD1
clone size: .
CDR3 protein: CASSLGTVSFQPQHF
CDR3 DNA: TGCGCCAGCAGCCTCGGGACAGTTTCATTCCAGCCCCAGCATTTT

J gene: TRBJ2-7
V gene: TRBV18
D gene: TRBD1
clone size: .
CDR3 protein: CASSPAGQGSYEQYF
CDR3 DNA: TGTGCCAGCTCACCGGCGGGACAGGGATCCTACGAGCAGTACTTC

J gene: TRBJ2-3
V gene: TRBV14
D gene: .
clone size: once
CDR3 protein: CASSSQSTSSDTQYF
CDR3 DNA: TGTGCCAGCAGCTCGCAATCGACTAGTTCAGATACGCAGTATTTT

J gene: TRBJ2-5
V gene: TRBV9
D gene: TRBD2
clone size: once
CDR3 protein: CASSPPSGGLQETQYF
CDR3 DNA: TGTGCCAGCAGCCCCCCTAGCGGGGGCCTCCAAGAGACCCAGTACTTC

J gene: TRBJ1-1
V gene: TRBV10-2
D gene: .
clone size: .
CDR3 protein: CASSESVEGNTEAFF
CDR3 DNA: TGCGCCAGCAGTGAGTCGGTAGAGGGGAACACTGAAGCTTTCTTT

J gene: TRBJ1-1
V gene: TRBV19
D gene: .
clone size: .
CDR3 protein: CASSFGTTHTEAFF
CDR3 DNA: TGTGCCAGTAGTTTTGGGACAACGCACACTGAAGCTTTCTTT

J gene: TRBJ2-7
V gene: TRBV29-1
D gene: .
clone size: .
CDR3 protein: CSVLSASGSTYEQYF
CDR3 DNA: TGCAGCGTCCTCAGCGCTTCGGGATCAACATACGAGCAGTACTTC

J gene: TRBJ1-5
V gene: TRBV4-1
D gene: TRBD1
clone size: few
CDR3 protein: CASSRQGYQPQHF
CDR3 DNA: TGCGCCAGCAGCCGACAGGGTTATCAGCCCCAGCATTTT

J gene: TRBJ2-5
V gene: TRBV7-2
D gene: .
clone size: .
CDR3 protein: CASSFYRETQYF
CDR3 DNA: TGTGCCAGCAGCTTCTATCGAGAGACCCAGTACTTC

J gene: TRBJ1-4
V gene: TRBV11-2
D gene: TRBD1
clone size: .
CDR3 protein: CASRTRGGTNEKLFF
CDR3 DNA: TGTGCCAGCAGGACAAGAGGGGGCACTAATGAAAAACTGTTTTTT

J gene: TRBJ2-7
V gene: TRBV6-5
D gene: TRBD1
clone size: .
CDR3 protein: CASSHQTGGWYEQYF
CDR3 DNA: TGTGCCAGCAGCCATCAGACAGGGGGCTGGTACGAGCAGTACTTC

J gene: TRBJ2-3
V gene: TRBV30
D gene: .
clone size: .
CDR3 protein: CAWGPGTDTQYF
CDR3 DNA: TGTGCCTGGGGGCCTGGCACAGATACGCAGTATTTT

J gene: TRBJ2-3
V gene: TRBV7-8
D gene: .
clone size: .
CDR3 protein: CASSLARAPDTQYF
CDR3 DNA: TGTGCCAGCAGCTTAGCCAGGGCCCCAGATACGCAGTATTTT

J gene: TRBJ2-5
V gene: TRBV5-6
D gene: TRBD2
clone size: .
CDR3 protein: CASSWREGGETQYF
CDR3 DNA: TGTGCCAGCAGCTGGCGGGAGGGAGGGGAGACCCAGTACTTC

J gene: TRBJ1-1
V gene: TRBV5-4
D gene: .
clone size: .
CDR3 protein: CASRQGGTEAFF
CDR3 DNA: TGTGCCAGCAGGCAGGGTGGCACTGAAGCTTTCTTT

J gene: TRBJ1-2
V gene: TRBV11-2
D gene: TRBD1
clone size: .
CDR3 protein: CASSLVTGNYGYTF
CDR3 DNA: TGTGCCAGCAGCTTAGTGACAGGGAACTATGGCTACACCTTC

J gene: TRBJ2-1
V gene: TRBV6-1
D gene: TRBD2
clone size: .
CDR3 protein: CASSGLAASSYNEQFF
CDR3 DNA: TGTGCCAGCAGTGGACTAGCGGCAAGCTCCTACAATGAGCAGTTCTTC

J gene: TRBJ2-3
V gene: TRBV10-3
D gene: .
clone size: .
CDR3 protein: CAIGAGASTDTQYF
CDR3 DNA: TGTGCCATCGGCGCGGGGGCTAGCACAGATACGCAGTATTTT

J gene: TRBJ1-2
V gene: TRBV30
D gene: .
clone size: .
CDR3 protein: CAWSKLGGPLGGYTF
CDR3 DNA: TGTGCCTGGAGTAAATTGGGAGGCCCGCTGGGAGGCTACACCTTC

J gene: TRBJ1-3
V gene: TRBV7-2
D gene: TRBD1
clone size: once
CDR3 protein: CASSLVGQGTNTIYF
CDR3 DNA: TGTGCCAGCAGCTTAGTCGGACAGGGGACGAACACCATATATTTT

J gene: TRBJ2-1
V gene: TRBV6-9
D gene: TRBD1
clone size: .
CDR3 protein: CASSYSTGVANEQFF
CDR3 DNA: TGTGCCAGCAGTTATTCGACAGGGGTAGCGAATGAGCAGTTCTTC

J gene: TRBJ2-2
V gene: TRBV30
D gene: TRBD1
clone size: few
CDR3 protein: CAWNRGEAGELFF
CDR3 DNA: TGTGCCTGGAACAGGGGAGAAGCCGGGGAGCTGTTTTTT

J gene: TRBJ2-2
V gene: TRBV18
D gene: TRBD2
clone size: few
CDR3 protein: CASSPPRSAGGHYTGELFF
CDR3 DNA: TGTGCCAGCTCACCACCCCGGTCAGCGGGGGGCCACTACACCGGGGAGCTGTTTTTT

J gene: TRBJ2-2
V gene: TRBV7-8
D gene: .
clone size: .
CDR3 protein: CASSLQRILTGELFF
CDR3 DNA: TGTGCCAGCAGCTTACAGCGGATACTCACCGGGGAGCTGTTTTTT

J gene: TRBJ1-1
V gene: TRBV19
D gene: TRBD1
clone size: .
CDR3 protein: CASRGDRGRTTEAFF
CDR3 DNA: TGTGCCAGTAGGGGGGACAGGGGGCGGACCACTGAAGCTTTCTTT

J gene: TRBJ2-2
V gene: TRBV9
D gene: .
clone size: .
CDR3 protein: CASSTLPGGTGELFF
CDR3 DNA: TGTGCCAGCAGCACCCTCCCAGGAGGAACCGGGGAGCTGTTTTTT

J gene: TRBJ1-1
V gene: TRBV19
D gene: .
clone size: .
CDR3 protein: CASSSQGYTEAFF
CDR3 DNA: TGTGCCAGTAGCTCACAGGGATACACTGAAGCTTTCTTT

J gene: TRBJ2-5
V gene: TRBV2
D gene: .
clone size: once
CDR3 protein: CASRMVQGQETQYF
CDR3 DNA: TGTGCCAGCCGGATGGTGCAGGGGCAAGAGACCCAGTACTTC

J gene: TRBJ1-1
V gene: TRBV11-2
D gene: .
clone size: .
CDR3 protein: CASSLTENTEAFF
CDR3 DNA: TGTGCCAGCAGCTTAACAGAGAACACTGAAGCTTTCTTT

J gene: TRBJ2-1
V gene: TRBV5-4
D gene: TRBD2
clone size: few
CDR3 protein: CASSRLADSYNEQFF
CDR3 DNA: TGTGCCAGCAGCCGACTAGCGGACTCCTACAATGAGCAGTTCTTC

J gene: TRBJ2-1
V gene: TRBV5-1
D gene: TRBD1
clone size: .
CDR3 protein: CASGRTGGNEQFF
CDR3 DNA: TGCGCCAGCGGCCGGACAGGGGGCAATGAGCAGTTCTTC

J gene: TRBJ2-7
V gene: TRBV27
D gene: TRBD2
clone size: .
CDR3 protein: CASRASGGSEQYF
CDR3 DNA: TGTGCCAGCAGGGCTAGCGGGGGATCGGAGCAGTACTTC

J gene: TRBJ2-7
V gene: TRBV7-2
D gene: TRBD2
clone size: .
CDR3 protein: CASSTRLAGPYEQYF
CDR3 DNA: TGTGCCAGCAGCACCCGACTAGCGGGACCCTACGAGCAGTACTTC

J gene: TRBJ2-5
V gene: TRBV6-5
D gene: .
clone size: .
CDR3 protein: CASTDTQETQYF
CDR3 DNA: TGTGCCAGCACTGACACCCAAGAGACCCAGTACTTC

J gene: TRBJ2-5
V gene: TRBV7-9
D gene: .
clone size: .
CDR3 protein: CASSWYKETQYF
CDR3 DNA: TGTGCCAGCAGCTGGTACAAGGAGACCCAGTACTTC

J gene: TRBJ1-2
V gene: TRBV5-1
D gene: .
clone size: .
CDR3 protein: CASSLEGIYGYTF
CDR3 DNA: TGCGCCAGCAGCTTGGAGGGGATCTATGGCTACACCTTC

J gene: TRBJ2-7
V gene: TRBV27
D gene: TRBD1
clone size: .
CDR3 protein: CASSLTQTGGSSYEQYF
CDR3 DNA: TGTGCCAGCAGTTTAACCCAAACAGGGGGTAGCTCCTACGAGCAGTACTTC

J gene: TRBJ1-1
V gene: TRBV7-8
D gene: .
clone size: .
CDR3 protein: CASSLADSSRWFTEAFF
CDR3 DNA: TGTGCCAGCAGCTTAGCGGACAGCTCAAGGTGGTTTACTGAAGCTTTCTTT

J gene: TRBJ2-5
V gene: TRBV29-1
D gene: TRBD1
clone size: .
CDR3 protein: CSVLGQGGGETQYF
CDR3 DNA: TGCAGCGTTTTGGGACAGGGTGGTGGGGAGACCCAGTACTTC

J gene: TRBJ2-1
V gene: TRBV5-1
D gene: .
clone size: .
CDR3 protein: CASSPSRSVNEQFF
CDR3 DNA: TGCGCCAGCAGCCCGAGTCGGTCTGTCAATGAGCAGTTCTTC

J gene: TRBJ2-2
V gene: TRBV29-1
D gene: TRBD1
clone size: .
CDR3 protein: CSVETGELAGELFF
CDR3 DNA: TGCAGCGTTGAAACAGGGGAGTTGGCCGGGGAGCTGTTTTTT

J gene: TRBJ2-2
V gene: TRBV18
D gene: .
clone size: .
CDR3 protein: CASSESGGTGELFF
CDR3 DNA: TGTGCCAGCTCAGAGTCCGGCGGGACCGGGGAGCTGTTTTTT

J gene: TRBJ2-3
V gene: TRBV6-6
D gene: TRBD2
clone size: .
CDR3 protein: CASSFFGGGSTDTQYF
CDR3 DNA: TGTGCCAGCAGTTTCTTTGGCGGGGGGAGCACAGATACGCAGTATTTT

J gene: TRBJ1-4
V gene: TRBV5-1
D gene: .
clone size: .
CDR3 protein: CASSDRIGVGKLFF
CDR3 DNA: TGCGCCAGCAGCGACCGGATCGGGGTTGGGAAACTGTTTTTT

J gene: TRBJ2-7
V gene: TRBV4-3
D gene: .
clone size: .
CDR3 protein: CASSQDWGQSYEQYF
CDR3 DNA: TGCGCCAGCAGCCAAGATTGGGGGCAATCCTACGAGCAGTACTTC

J gene: TRBJ2-7
V gene: TRBV12-5
D gene: TRBD1
clone size: .
CDR3 protein: CASGPGTVGSYEQYF
CDR3 DNA: TGTGCTAGTGGCCCCGGGACAGTAGGCTCCTACGAGCAGTACTTC

J gene: TRBJ1-5
V gene: TRBV5-1
D gene: TRBD1
clone size: .
CDR3 protein: CASSQTGDTHQPQHF
CDR3 DNA: TGCGCCAGCAGCCAGACAGGGGACACCCATCAGCCCCAGCATTTT